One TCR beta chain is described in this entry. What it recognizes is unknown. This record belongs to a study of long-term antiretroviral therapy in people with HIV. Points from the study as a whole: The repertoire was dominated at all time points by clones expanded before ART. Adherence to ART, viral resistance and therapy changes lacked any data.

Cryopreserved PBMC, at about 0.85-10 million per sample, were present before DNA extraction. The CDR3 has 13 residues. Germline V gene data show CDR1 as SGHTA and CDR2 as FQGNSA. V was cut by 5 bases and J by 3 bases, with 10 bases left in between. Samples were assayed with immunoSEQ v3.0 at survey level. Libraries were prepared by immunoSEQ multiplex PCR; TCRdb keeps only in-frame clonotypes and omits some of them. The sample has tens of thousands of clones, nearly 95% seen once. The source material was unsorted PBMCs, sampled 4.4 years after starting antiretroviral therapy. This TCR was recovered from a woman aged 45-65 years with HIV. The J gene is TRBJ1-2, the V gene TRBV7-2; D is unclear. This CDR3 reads CASSPISYYGYTF. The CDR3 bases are TGTGCCAGCAGCCCCATCTCCTACTATGGCTACACCTTC.